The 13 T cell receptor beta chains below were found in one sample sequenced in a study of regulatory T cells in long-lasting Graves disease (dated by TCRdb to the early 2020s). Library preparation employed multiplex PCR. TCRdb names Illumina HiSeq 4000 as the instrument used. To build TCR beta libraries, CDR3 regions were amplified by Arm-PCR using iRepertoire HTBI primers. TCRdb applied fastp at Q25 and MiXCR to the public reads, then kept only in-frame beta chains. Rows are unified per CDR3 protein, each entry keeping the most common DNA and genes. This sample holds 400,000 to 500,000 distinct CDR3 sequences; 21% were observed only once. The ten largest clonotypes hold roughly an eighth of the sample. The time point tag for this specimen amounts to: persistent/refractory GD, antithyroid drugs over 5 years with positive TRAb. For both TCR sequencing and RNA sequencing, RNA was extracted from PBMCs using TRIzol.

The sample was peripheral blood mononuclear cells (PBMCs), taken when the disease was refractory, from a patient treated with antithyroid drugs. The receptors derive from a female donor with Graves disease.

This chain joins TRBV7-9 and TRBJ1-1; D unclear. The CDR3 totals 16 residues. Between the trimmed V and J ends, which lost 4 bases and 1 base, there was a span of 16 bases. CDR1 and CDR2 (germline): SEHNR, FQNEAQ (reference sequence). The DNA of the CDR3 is TGTGCCAGCAGCTCCACTAGGGAGGGTCAGAACACTGAAGCTTTCTTT. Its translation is CASSSTREGQNTEAFF.

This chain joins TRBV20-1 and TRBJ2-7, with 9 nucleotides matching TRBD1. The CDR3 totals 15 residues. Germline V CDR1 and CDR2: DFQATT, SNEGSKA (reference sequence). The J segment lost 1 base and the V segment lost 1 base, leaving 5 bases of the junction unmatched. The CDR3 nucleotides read TGCAGTGCTAGAGCTACAGGGGGCGAGTCCTACGAGCAGTACTTC. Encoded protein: CSARATGGESYEQYF.

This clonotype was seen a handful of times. In nucleotides, the CDR3 is TGTGCCAGCAGCTTGTTTGGGACAGGGGAGGACATTCAGTACTTC. The encoded protein is CASSLFGTGEDIQYF. The chain uses TRBV5-8 and TRBJ2-4; 10 positions match TRBD1. This CDR3 has 15 amino acids. The V segment lost 1 base and the J segment 8 bases; nucleotides outside the gene matches: 6. The germline gives CDR1 SGHTS, CDR2 YDEGEE.

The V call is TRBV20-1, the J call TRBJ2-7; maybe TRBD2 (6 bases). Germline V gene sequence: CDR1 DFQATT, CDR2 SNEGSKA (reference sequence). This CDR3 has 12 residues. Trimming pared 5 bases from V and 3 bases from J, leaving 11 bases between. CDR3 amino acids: CSAQGLYYEQYF. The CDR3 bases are TGCAGTGCTCAGGGACTGTACTACGAGCAGTACTTC.

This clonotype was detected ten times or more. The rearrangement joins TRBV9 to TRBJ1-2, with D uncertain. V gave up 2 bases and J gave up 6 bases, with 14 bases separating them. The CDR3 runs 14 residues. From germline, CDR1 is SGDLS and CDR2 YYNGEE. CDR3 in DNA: TGTGCCAGCAGCGTGTGGCCTGGGCAGGATGGCTACACCTTC. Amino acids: CASSVWPGQDGYTF.

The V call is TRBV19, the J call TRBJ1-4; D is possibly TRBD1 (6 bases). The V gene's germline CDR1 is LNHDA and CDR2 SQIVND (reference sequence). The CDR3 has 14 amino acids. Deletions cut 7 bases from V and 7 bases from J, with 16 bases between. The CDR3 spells CASTRTAASEKLFF. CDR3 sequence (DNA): TGTGCCAGTACCAGGACAGCGGCTTCTGAAAAACTGTTTTTT.

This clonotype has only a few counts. CDR3 amino acids: CSARDNRAGTEAFF. The CDR3 region has the DNA TGCAGTGCTAGAGATAATCGGGCAGGAACTGAAGCTTTCTTT. The chain links TRBV20-1 to TRBJ1-1; D unresolved. The CDR3 length is 14 residues. V was trimmed by 0 bases and J by 5 bases, leaving 13 bases between them. The germline V gene encodes CDR1 DFQATT and CDR2 SNEGSKA (reference sequence).

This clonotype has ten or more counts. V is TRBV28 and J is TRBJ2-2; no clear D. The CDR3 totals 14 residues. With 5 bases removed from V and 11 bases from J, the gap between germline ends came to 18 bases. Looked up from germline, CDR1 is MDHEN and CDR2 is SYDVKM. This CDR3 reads CASSPTRKVGELFF. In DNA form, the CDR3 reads TGTGCCAGCAGTCCGACTCGTAAGGTTGGAGAGCTGTTTTTT.

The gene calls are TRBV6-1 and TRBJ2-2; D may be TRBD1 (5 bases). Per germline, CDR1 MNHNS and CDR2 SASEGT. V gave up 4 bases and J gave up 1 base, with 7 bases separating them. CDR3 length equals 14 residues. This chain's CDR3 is CASSGTQNTGELFF. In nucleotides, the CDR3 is TGTGCCAGCAGTGGGACACAGAACACCGGGGAGCTGTTTTTT.

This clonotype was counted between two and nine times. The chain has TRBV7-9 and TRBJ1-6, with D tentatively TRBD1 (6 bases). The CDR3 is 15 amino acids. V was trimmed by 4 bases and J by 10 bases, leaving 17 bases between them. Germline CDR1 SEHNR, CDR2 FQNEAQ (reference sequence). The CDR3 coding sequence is TGTGCCAGCAGCTCCGTCCCAGGGGTGGAGTCACCCCTCCACTTT. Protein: CASSSVPGVESPLHF.

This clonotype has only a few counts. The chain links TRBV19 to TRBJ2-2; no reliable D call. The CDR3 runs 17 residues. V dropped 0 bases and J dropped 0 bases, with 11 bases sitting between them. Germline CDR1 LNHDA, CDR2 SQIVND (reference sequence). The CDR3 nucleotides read TGTGCCAGTAGTATAGATCGCGGACGGGCGAACACCGGGGAGCTGTTTTTT. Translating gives CASSIDRGRANTGELFF.

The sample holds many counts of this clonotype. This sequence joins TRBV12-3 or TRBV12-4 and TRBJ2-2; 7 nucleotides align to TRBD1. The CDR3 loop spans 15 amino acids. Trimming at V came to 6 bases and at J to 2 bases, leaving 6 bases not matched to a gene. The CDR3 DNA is TGTGCCAGCAGGCAGACAGGGACAAACACCGGGGAGCTGTTTTTT. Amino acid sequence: CASRQTGTNTGELFF.

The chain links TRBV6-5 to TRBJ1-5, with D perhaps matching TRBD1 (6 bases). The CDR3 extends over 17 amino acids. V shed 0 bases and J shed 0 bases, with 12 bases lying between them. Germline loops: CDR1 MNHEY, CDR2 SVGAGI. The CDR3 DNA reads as TGTGCCAGCAGTTACTCGTCAGGGGACGCTAGCAATCAGCCCCAGCATTTT. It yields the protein CASSYSSGDASNQPQHF.